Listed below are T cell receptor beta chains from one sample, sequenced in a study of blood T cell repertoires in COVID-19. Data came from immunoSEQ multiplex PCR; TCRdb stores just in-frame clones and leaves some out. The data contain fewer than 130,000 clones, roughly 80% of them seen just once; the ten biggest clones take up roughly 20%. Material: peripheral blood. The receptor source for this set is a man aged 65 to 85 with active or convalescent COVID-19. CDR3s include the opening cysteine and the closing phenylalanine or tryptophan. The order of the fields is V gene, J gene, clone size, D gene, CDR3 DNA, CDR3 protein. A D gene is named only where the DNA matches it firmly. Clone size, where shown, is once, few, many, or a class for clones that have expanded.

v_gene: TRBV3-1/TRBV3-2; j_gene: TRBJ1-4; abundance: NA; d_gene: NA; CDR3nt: TGTGCCAGCAGCCAAGGGGGGGGAGGCGAAAAACTGTTTTTT; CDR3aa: CASSQGGGGEKLFF
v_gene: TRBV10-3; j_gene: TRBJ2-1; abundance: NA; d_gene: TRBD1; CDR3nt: TGTGCCATCAGTGCCCGGGACAGGGTCAGTGGGAATGAGCAGTTCTTC; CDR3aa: CAISARDRVSGNEQFF
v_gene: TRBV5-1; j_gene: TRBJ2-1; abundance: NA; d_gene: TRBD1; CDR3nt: TGCGCCAGCAGATCAGGGGGCGAGCAGTTCTTC; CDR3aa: CASRSGGEQFF
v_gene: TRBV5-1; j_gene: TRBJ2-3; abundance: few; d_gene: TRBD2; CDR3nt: TGCGCCAGCAGCTGGGGACTAGCTTTAGATACGCAGTATTTT; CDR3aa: CASSWGLALDTQYF
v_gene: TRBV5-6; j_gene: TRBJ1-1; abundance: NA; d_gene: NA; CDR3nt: TGTGCCAGCAGCTTTCGGGTCCCTCCTTTTTCTGCTTTCTTT; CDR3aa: CASSFRVPPFSAFF
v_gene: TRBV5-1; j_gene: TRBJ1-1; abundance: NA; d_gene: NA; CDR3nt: TGCGCCAGCAGCTTGACGGGACACCCGAACACTGAAGCTTTCTTT; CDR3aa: CASSLTGHPNTEAFF
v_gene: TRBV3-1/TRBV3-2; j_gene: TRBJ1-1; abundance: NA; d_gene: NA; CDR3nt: TGTGCCAGCAGCCGTACAGGGTACACTGAAGCTTTCTTT; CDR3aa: CASSRTGYTEAFF
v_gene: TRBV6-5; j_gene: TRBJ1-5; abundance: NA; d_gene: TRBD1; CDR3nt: TGTGCCAGCAGGGGGGGGCAGGGGGCAGCTCAGCCCCAGCATTTT; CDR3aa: CASRGGQGAAQPQHF
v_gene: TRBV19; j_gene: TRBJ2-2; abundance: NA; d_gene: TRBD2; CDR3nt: TGTGCCAGCGGAAAGGCTAGCGGTAACACCGGGGAGCTGTTTTTT; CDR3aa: CASGKASGNTGELFF
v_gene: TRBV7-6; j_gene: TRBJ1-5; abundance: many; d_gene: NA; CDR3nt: TGTGCCAGCAGCCCCGGCAGGGATAGCAATCAGCCCCAGCATTTT; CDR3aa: CASSPGRDSNQPQHF
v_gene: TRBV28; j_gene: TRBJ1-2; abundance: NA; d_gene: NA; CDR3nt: TGTGCCAGCAGTTTAGTAGGGGGTAATGGCTACACCTTC; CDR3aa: CASSLVGGNGYTF
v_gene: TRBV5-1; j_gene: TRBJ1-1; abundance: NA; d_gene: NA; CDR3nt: TGCGCCAGCAACGAGCCCAACACTGAAGCTTTCTTT; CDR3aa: CASNEPNTEAFF
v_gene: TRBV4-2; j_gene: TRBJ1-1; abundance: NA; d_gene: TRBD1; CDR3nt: TGTGCCAGCAGCCAGCCCCGAACAGGGGAGGTGAACACTGAAGCTTTCTTT; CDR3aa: CASSQPRTGEVNTEAFF
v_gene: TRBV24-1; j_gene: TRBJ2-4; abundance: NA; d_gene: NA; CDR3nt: TGTGCCACCAGTGATTCGACAGAAAACATTCAGTACTTC; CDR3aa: CATSDSTENIQYF
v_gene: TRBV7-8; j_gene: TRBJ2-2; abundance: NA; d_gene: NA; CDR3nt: TGTGCCAGCACCGCACAGGGTACGGGCACCGGGGAGCTGTTTTTT; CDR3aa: CASTAQGTGTGELFF
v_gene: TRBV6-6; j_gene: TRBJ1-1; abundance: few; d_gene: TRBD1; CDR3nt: TGTGCCAGCAGTTACCACCCTGGACAGGGCACTGAAGCTTTCTTT; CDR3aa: CASSYHPGQGTEAFF
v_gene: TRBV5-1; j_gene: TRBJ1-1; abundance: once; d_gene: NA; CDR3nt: TGCGCCAGCAGCTCGGCCAGGCCGGGGTACACTGAAGCTTTCTTT; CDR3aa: CASSSARPGYTEAFF
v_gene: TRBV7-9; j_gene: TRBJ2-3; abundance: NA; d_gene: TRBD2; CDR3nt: TGTGCCAGCAGCGACGGACTAGCGGCTACAGATACGCAGTATTTT; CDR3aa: CASSDGLAATDTQYF
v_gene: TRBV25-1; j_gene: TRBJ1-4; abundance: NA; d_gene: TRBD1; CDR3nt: TGTGCCAGCAGCGAAGACAGGACAGGGAATGAAAAACTGTTTTTT; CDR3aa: CASSEDRTGNEKLFF
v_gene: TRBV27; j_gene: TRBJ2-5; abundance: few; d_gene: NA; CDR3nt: TGTGCCAGCAGTTTTACTATCCAAGAGACCCAGTACTTC; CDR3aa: CASSFTIQETQYF
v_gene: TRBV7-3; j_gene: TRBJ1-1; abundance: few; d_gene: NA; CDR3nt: TGTGCCAGCAGTCGTCAGGCGAACACTGAAGCTTTCTTT; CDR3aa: CASSRQANTEAFF
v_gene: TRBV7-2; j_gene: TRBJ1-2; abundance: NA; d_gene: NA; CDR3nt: TGTGCCAGCAGCTTGAACAGGGATGGCTACACCTTC; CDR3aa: CASSLNRDGYTF
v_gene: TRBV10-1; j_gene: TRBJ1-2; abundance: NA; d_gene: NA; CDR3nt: TGCGCCAGCCCGCCGCGGATTGGCAACTATGGCTACACCTTC; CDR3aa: CASPPRIGNYGYTF
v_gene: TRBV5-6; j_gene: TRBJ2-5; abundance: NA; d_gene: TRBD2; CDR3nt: TGTGCCAGCAGCCCCGGACTAGCGGGAGGAGAGGAGACCCAGTACTTC; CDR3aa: CASSPGLAGGEETQYF
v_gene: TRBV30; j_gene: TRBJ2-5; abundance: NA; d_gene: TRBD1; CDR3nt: TGTGCCTGGAGTGGGGGGACAGGGAGAGAGACCCAGTACTTC; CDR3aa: CAWSGGTGRETQYF
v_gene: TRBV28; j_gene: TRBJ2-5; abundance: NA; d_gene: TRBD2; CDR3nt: TGTGCCAGCAGATCCCCGGGAGGGGGTGGATCAAAGACCCAGTACTTC; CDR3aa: CASRSPGGGGSKTQYF
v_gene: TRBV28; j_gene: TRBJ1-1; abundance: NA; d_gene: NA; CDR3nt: TGTGCCAGCAGACCTACTACACATAACACTGAAGCTTTCTTT; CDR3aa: CASRPTTHNTEAFF
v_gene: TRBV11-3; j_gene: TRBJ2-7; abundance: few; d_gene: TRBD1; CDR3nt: TGTGCCAGCAGCTTACCGGGACAGGGGATCGACGAGCAGTACTTC; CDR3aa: CASSLPGQGIDEQYF
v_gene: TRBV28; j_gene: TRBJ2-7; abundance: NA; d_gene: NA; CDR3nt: TGTGCCAGCAACTTCGCCCCGGGGGACAGTCAAGAGCAGTACTTC; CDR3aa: CASNFAPGDSQEQYF
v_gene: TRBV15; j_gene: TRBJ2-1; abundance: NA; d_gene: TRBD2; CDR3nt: TGTGCCACCAGCAGAGTTTCTTGGCTAGCGGGGGGGCCGTCCAATGAGCAGTTCTTC; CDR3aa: CATSRVSWLAGGPSNEQFF
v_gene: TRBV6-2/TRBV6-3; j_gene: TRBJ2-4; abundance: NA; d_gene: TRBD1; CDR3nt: TGTGCCAGCAGTTCGACAGGGCTGGTTAGAAACATTCAGTACTTC; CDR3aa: CASSSTGLVRNIQYF
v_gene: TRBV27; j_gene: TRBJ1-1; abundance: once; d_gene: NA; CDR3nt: TGTGCCAGCAGTTTAGGGGGAGGAAACACGAGAGCTTTCTTT; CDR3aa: CASSLGGGNTRAFF
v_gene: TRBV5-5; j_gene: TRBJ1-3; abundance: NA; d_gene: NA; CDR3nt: TGTGCCAGCAGCTTACAGGGACGAGGAAACACCATATATTTT; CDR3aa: CASSLQGRGNTIYF
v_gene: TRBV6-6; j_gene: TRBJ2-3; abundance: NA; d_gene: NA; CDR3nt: TGTGCCAGCAGCTCCCCCCCTGCGGGAACAGATACGCAGTATTTT; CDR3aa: CASSSPPAGTDTQYF
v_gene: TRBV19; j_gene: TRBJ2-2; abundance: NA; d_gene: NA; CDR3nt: TGTGCCAGTAGTATTGGCGGGGTTAACACCGGGGAGCTGTTTTTT; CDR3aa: CASSIGGVNTGELFF
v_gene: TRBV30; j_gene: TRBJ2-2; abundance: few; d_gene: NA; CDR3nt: TGTGCCTGGAGTTCGGGAATAGTCGGGGAGCTGTTTTTT; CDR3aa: CAWSSGIVGELFF
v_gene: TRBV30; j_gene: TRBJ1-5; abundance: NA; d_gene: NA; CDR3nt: TGTGCCTGGCAATACGGGGGCAATCAGCCCCAGCATTTT; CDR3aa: CAWQYGGNQPQHF
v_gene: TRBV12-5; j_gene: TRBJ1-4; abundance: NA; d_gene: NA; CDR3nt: TGTGCTAGTGCCAAGACCGAGGTCTACCATGAAAAACTGTTTTTT; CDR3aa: CASAKTEVYHEKLFF
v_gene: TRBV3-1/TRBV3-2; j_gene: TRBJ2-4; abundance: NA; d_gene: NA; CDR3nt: TGTGCCAGCAGCCAAGGAGGGAGAACGTCCAACCGAAACATTCAGTACTTC; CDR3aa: CASSQGGRTSNRNIQYF
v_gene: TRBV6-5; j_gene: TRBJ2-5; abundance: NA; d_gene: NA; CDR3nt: TGTGCCAGCAGTGACTCAGGAGCAGGGTGGGAGACCCAGTACTTC; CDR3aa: CASSDSGAGWETQYF
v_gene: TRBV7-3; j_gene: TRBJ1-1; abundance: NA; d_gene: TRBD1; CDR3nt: TGTGCCAGCAGCCCAGGGGGCAGCTCTGAAGCTTTCTTT; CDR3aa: CASSPGGSSEAFF
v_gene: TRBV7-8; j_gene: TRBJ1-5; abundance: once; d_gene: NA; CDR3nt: TGTGCCAGCAGCTTAGTGTACAGAGATAGCAATCAGCCCCAGCATTTT; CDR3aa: CASSLVYRDSNQPQHF